Below are 28 T cell receptor beta chains sequenced from a single sample in a study of blood T cell repertoires in COVID-19. Some clones are missing from TCRdb's copy, which holds only in-frame ones; the method was immunoSEQ multiplex PCR. The top ten clones hold about an eighth of a sample with 270,000 or so clones, roughly 87% of them seen once. Material: peripheral blood. These receptors all stem from a human donor in a cohort sampled during active COVID-19.

This chain uses TRBV11-2 with TRBJ2-1; no reliable D call. This CDR3 contains 13 residues. The ends were cut back, 3 bases at V and 3 bases at J, with 6 bases in the middle. Per the germline V gene, CDR1 is SGHAT and CDR2 is FQNNGV. In DNA, the CDR3 is TGTGCCAGCAGCTTTGGAGTCTACAATGAGCAGTTCTTC. Its translation is CASSFGVYNEQFF.

V and J are TRBV18 and TRBJ2-3; D gene uncertain. Germline CDR1 and CDR2: KGHSH and LQKENI. The CDR3 loop spans 14 amino acids. V shed 3 bases and J shed 3 bases, with 10 bases lying between them. CDR3 sequence: CASSPIDTTDTQYF. For the CDR3, the DNA is TGTGCCAGCTCACCGATCGACACTACAGATACGCAGTATTTT.

The chain combines TRBV28 with TRBJ2-5, with D possibly being TRBD2 (7 bases). Trimming left V 6 bases short and J 7 bases short, with 24 bases between. This CDR3 has 16 amino acids. Germline values: CDR1 MDHEN, CDR2 SYDVKM. CDR3 residues: CASRPRGASLVGTQYF. The CDR3 DNA sequence: TGTGCCAGCAGACCCCGGGGGGCCAGTCTAGTCGGGACCCAGTACTTC.

The J gene is TRBJ2-1, the V gene TRBV5-5; 10 nucleotides align to TRBD2. With 4 bases clipped from V and 1 base from J, the junction kept 5 bases outside the gene matches. Germline V gives CDR1 SGHKS, CDR2 YYEKEE (reference sequence). The CDR3 runs to 16 residues. The chain's CDR3 is CASSQGTSVSYNEQFF. The CDR3 region has the DNA TGTGCCAGCAGCCAGGGGACTAGCGTTTCCTACAATGAGCAGTTCTTC.

V usage is TRBV27 and J usage is TRBJ2-7, with D possibly being TRBD2 (6 bases). With 5 bases removed from V and 2 bases from J, the gap between germline ends came to 16 bases. CDR3 size: 15 residues. Germline V lookup: CDR1 MNHEY, CDR2 SMNVEV (reference sequence). Written as DNA, the CDR3 is TGTGCCAGCAGTCTCCAAGGGACTGAAGCCTACGAGCAGTACTTC. As protein: CASSLQGTEAYEQYF.

The J gene is TRBJ1-5, the V gene TRBV24-1, with D uncertain. Germline V gives CDR1 KGHDR, CDR2 SFDVKD. The CDR3 length is 12 residues. Deletions cut 9 bases from V and 7 bases from J, with 12 bases between. CDR3 bases: TGTGCCACCGTGGTGAGGAAACAGCCCCAGCATTTT. Translated: CATVVRKQPQHF.

V and J are TRBV13 and TRBJ1-5; D might be TRBD1 (6 bases). The CDR3 is made up of 14 amino acids. V was cut by 5 bases and J by 3 bases, with 11 bases left in between. Germline CDR1 reads PRHDT; CDR2 reads FYEKMQ (reference sequence). The CDR3 loop is CASSLQGPNQPQHF. The CDR3 DNA reads TGTGCCAGCAGCCTACAGGGCCCCAATCAGCCCCAGCATTTT.

This clone came up a few times. V usage is TRBV19 and J usage is TRBJ2-2; no firm D call. The CDR3 loop spans 14 amino acids. V dropped 6 bases and J dropped 4 bases, with 12 bases sitting between them. Germline V gene data show CDR1 as LNHDA and CDR2 as SQIVND (reference sequence). CDR3 protein: CASRSPSGTGELFF. The CDR3, as DNA: TGTGCCAGTAGATCCCCTAGTGGCACCGGGGAGCTGTTTTTT.

This clone was picked up a small number of times. This rearrangement joins TRBV6-5 to TRBJ2-1, with D possibly TRBD2 on 6 matching bases. The germline V and J ends were trimmed by 2 bases and 4 bases, with 12 bases remaining between them. The germline CDR1 and CDR2 sequences are MNHEY and SVGAGI. This CDR3 has 15 residues. The CDR3, as DNA: TGTGCCAGCAGTTACCGGGGGACTTTTTACAATGAGCAGTTCTTC. Amino acid sequence: CASSYRGTFYNEQFF.

As to this clone: At one end the junction does not follow the germline gene, possibly because of a read error. This chain connects TRBV28 to TRBJ1-4; D is undetermined. This CDR3 spans 9 amino acids. Germline lookup yields CDR1 MDHEN and CDR2 SYDVKM. As DNA, the CDR3 is TGTGCCAGCAGCCCTCCCCAACATTTT. Its translation: CASSPPQHF.

Points on this clone: The sample contains more than one DNA sequence encoding this CDR3. V and J are TRBV20-1 and TRBJ2-3; the D is unclear. Trimming removed 2 bases from V and 6 bases from J, with 6 bases in between. Germline CDR1 and CDR2: DFQATT and SNEGSKA (reference sequence). The CDR3 covers 11 residues. The CDR3 loop reads CSARRADTQYF. The CDR3 DNA sequence: TGCAGTGCTAGACGTGCGGATACGCAGTATTTT.

The chain couples TRBV6-1 to TRBJ2-7; D is perhaps TRBD2 (6 bases). CDR3 size: 15 residues. Germline loops: CDR1 MNHNS, CDR2 SASEGT. V lost 0 bases and J lost 4, with 13 bases in between. The CDR3 loop reads CASSEAGGGRYEQYF. The CDR3 DNA follows: TGTGCCAGCAGTGAAGCGGGGGGAGGCAGGTACGAGCAGTACTTC.

The rearrangement links TRBV6-5 to TRBJ2-2; D is uncertain. From germline, CDR1 is MNHEY and CDR2 SVGAGI. Trimming left V 6 bases short and J 5 bases short, with 13 bases between. CDR3 length: 14 amino acids. For the CDR3, the DNA is TGTGCCAGCAGACCTTACAGTGGAACCGGGGAGCTGTTTTTT. Amino acids: CASRPYSGTGELFF.

This chain uses TRBV9 with TRBJ2-5, with 10 nucleotides matching TRBD2. This CDR3 is built from 16 residues. The V gene's germline CDR1 is SGDLS and CDR2 YYNGEE. J lost 7 bases, V lost 4 bases, and 13 bases had no gene match. The DNA of the CDR3 is TGTGCCAGCAGCTCGGCTCGAGCGGGAGGGCCTCCGACCCAGTACTTC. This translates into CASSSARAGGPPTQYF. Full variable domain (missing parts from reference TRBV9 and TRBJ2-5): DSGVTQTPKHLITATGQRVTLRCSPRSGDLSVYWYQQSLDQGLQFLIQYYNGEERAKGNILERFSAQQFPDLHSELNLSSLELGDSALYFCASSSARAGGPPTQYFGPGTRLLVL.

V usage is TRBV7-9 and J usage is TRBJ1-1; D possibly corresponds to TRBD1 (6 bases). The ends were cut back, 5 bases at V and 1 base at J, with 17 bases in the middle. CDR3 length equals 16 residues. Germline loops: CDR1 SEHNR, CDR2 FQNEAQ (reference sequence). This CDR3 reads CASSAGRTARNTEAFF. The CDR3 nucleotides are TGTGCCAGCAGCGCCGGGCGGACAGCCAGGAACACTGAAGCTTTCTTT.

The rearrangement links TRBV6-2 or TRBV6-3 to TRBJ2-7; tentative D call: TRBD2 (5 bases). In germline, CDR1 is MNHEY, CDR2 SVGEGT. The V and J ends lost 2 bases and 4 bases respectively, with 15 bases between them. This CDR3 has 15 residues. The CDR3 coding sequence is TGTGCCAGCAGTTACCCACGGGGAAGAACATACGAGCAGTACTTC. Its translation: CASSYPRGRTYEQYF.

The chain carries TRBV19 and TRBJ1-4; possibly TRBD1 for D (6 bases). Germline V gene data show CDR1 as LNHDA and CDR2 as SQIVND (reference sequence). CDR3 length: 14 residues. CDR3 amino acids: CASEPGHKKEKLFF. The CDR3 region has the DNA TGTGCGTCAGAACCGGGACATAAGAAAGAAAAACTGTTTTTT.

This clone was recorded a few times. The chain has TRBV6-5 and TRBJ1-3; 8 nucleotides agree with TRBD1. The V and J ends lost 11 bases and 0 bases, in that order; junction bases with no gene match: 6. CDR1 MNHEY and CDR2 SVGAGI come from the germline V gene. The CDR3 totals 14 residues. The CDR3 sequence is CAGGQAYSGNTIYF. The CDR3 nucleotides read TGTGCCGGGGGACAGGCCTACTCTGGAAACACCATATATTTT.

The chain joins TRBV28 to TRBJ2-6; D may be TRBD1 (6 bases). V was trimmed by 7 bases and J by 0 bases, leaving 16 bases between them. Germline V lookup: CDR1 MDHEN, CDR2 SYDVKM. The length of the CDR3 is 17 residues. The chain's CDR3 is CASNPTGPLSGANVLTF. DNA of the CDR3: TGTGCCAGCAACCCGACAGGCCCTCTCTCTGGGGCCAACGTCCTGACTTTC.

V and J are TRBV5-5 and TRBJ1-2, with D uncertain. Germline assignment: CDR1 SGHKS and CDR2 YYEKEE (reference sequence). This CDR3 is 13 amino acids long. The V gene lost 4 bases and the J gene lost 4 bases, with 11 bases spanning the gap. CDR3 sequence (DNA): TGTGCCAGCAGCCGAGCGTCGGGCTATGGCTACACCTTC. It translates to CASSRASGYGYTF. Complete variable domain (other parts from reference TRBV5-5 and TRBJ1-2): DAGVTQSPTHLIKTRGQQVTLRCSPISGHKSVSWYQQVLGQGPQFIFQYYEKEERGRGNFPDRFSARQFPNYSSELNVNALLLGDSALYLCASSRASGYGYTFGSGTRLTVV.

J is TRBJ1-3 and V is TRBV10-3; the match to TRBD1 covers 7 bases. The CDR3 runs to 15 residues. The V and J ends lost 6 bases and 0 bases, in that order; junction bases with no gene match: 5. Germline loops: CDR1 ENHRY, CDR2 SYGVKD. In DNA, the CDR3 is TGTGCCATCAGCGGGACAGAGCACTCTGGAAACACCATATATTTT. This sequence encodes CAISGTEHSGNTIYF.

The V call is TRBV6-4, the J call TRBJ2-2, with a possible D match to TRBD2 (6 bases). The V and J ends lost 4 bases and 1 base respectively, with 16 bases between them. Germline assignment: CDR1 MRHNA and CDR2 SNTAGT. CDR3 length equals 17 residues. The CDR3 spells CASSATPSVLNTGELFF. The CDR3 region has the DNA TGTGCCAGCAGTGCCACTCCTAGCGTCTTGAACACCGGGGAGCTGTTTTTT.

The chain joins TRBV7-2 to TRBJ2-1; perhaps TRBD2 as D (5 bases). This CDR3 spans 13 amino acids. Germline lookup yields CDR1 SGHTA and CDR2 FQGNSA. Trimming cost V 10 bases and J 1 base, with 11 bases left between them. CDR3 sequence (DNA): TGTGCCACCGCTAGAGGGTCCTACAATGAGCAGTTCTTC. This sequence encodes CATARGSYNEQFF.

There are a few counts of this clone. The chain joins TRBV7-9 to TRBJ2-3, with 10 bases fitting TRBD2. V lost 4 bases to trimming and J lost 3 bases; unmatched junction nucleotides: 4. Germline CDR1 is SEHNR and CDR2 is FQNEAQ (reference sequence). The CDR3 loop spans 15 amino acids. CDR3 coding DNA: TGTGCCAGCAGCTCGATACTAGCGGGAACAGATACGCAGTATTTT. Protein: CASSSILAGTDTQYF.

The chain has TRBV19 and TRBJ2-1; 12 positions agree with TRBD2. The germline CDR1 and CDR2 sequences are LNHDA and SQIVND (reference sequence). Unmatched junction bases numbered 5, after V lost 5 bases and J lost 0 bases. The CDR3 covers 17 residues. The DNA for the CDR3 is TGTGCCAGTAGTCCTTCTAGCGGGAGGGCCTCCTACAATGAGCAGTTCTTC. Amino acid sequence: CASSPSSGRASYNEQFF.

The rearrangement uses TRBV5-1 and TRBJ2-7; D remains unclear. Trimming shortened V by 1 base and J by 0 bases, and 8 bases separated the two germline ends. The germline CDR1 and CDR2 sequences are SGHRS and YFSETQ. There are 14 residues in the CDR3. The CDR3 nucleotides read TGCGCCAGCAGCTTGCGCGGATACTCCTACGAGCAGTACTTC. Amino acid sequence: CASSLRGYSYEQYF.

The V call is TRBV27, the J call TRBJ1-5; 10 bases are a match to TRBD1. The CDR3 has 14 amino acids. The V gene's germline CDR1 is MNHEY and CDR2 SMNVEV (reference sequence). The J segment lost 5 bases and the V segment lost 6 bases, leaving 4 bases of the junction unmatched. CDR3 in amino acids: CASRGQGRDQPQHF. The CDR3 DNA is TGTGCCAGCAGGGGACAGGGGAGAGATCAGCCCCAGCATTTT.

As concerns this clone: An end of the junction differs from the germline gene, which may be a read error. The chain employs TRBV2 and TRBJ1-2, with TRBD1 matching 11 bases. CDR1 and CDR2 (germline): SNHLY, FYNNEI. The CDR3 loop spans 12 amino acids. For the CDR3, the DNA is TGTGCCAGCAGTGGGGACAGGGGGAGGTATGACTTC. Protein: CASSGDRGRYDF. Using reference TRBV2 and TRBJ1-2 for the parts outside the CDR3, the full variable domain is EPEVTQTPSHQVTQMGQEVILRCVPISNHLYFYWYRQILGQKVEFLVSFYNNEISEKSEIFDDQFSVERPDGSNFTLKIRSTKLEDSAMYFCASSGDRGRYDFGSGTRLTVV.